The rows below give T cell receptor beta chains drawn from one sample of a study of blood T cell repertoires in COVID-19. TCRdb's copy holds only in-frame clones and misses some; the assay was immunoSEQ multiplex PCR. The table lists roughly 160,000 clones, roughly 84% of them singletons. The sequenced sample was PBMCs or T cells enriched from blood (not recorded which). Source of these receptors: a man aged 55 to 70 who had recovered from COVID-19. Both conserved end residues are part of each CDR3. Expanded clones get a size class; other rows say once, few or many, or leave the size out.

>TRBV7-2|.|TRBJ1-2
CASSPPGQPEGYTF
>TRBV5-1|.|TRBJ2-7
CASSLTGGSSYEQYF
>TRBV24-1|.|TRBJ1-4
CATSPGQGANEKLFF
>TRBV9|.|TRBJ2-4
CASSEGQGGFKNIQYF
>TRBV27|few|TRBJ2-2
CASSPRGLAGVRTGELFF
>TRBV19|.|TRBJ2-4
CASSPLGGIDKNIQYF
>TRBV18|.|TRBJ2-2
CASSPSQGANVFGPAGELFF
>TRBV27|.|TRBJ1-5
CASSPDRVTGSNQPQHF
>TRBV7-8|.|TRBJ2-5
CASSLADGGAGETQYF
>TRBV5-4|.|TRBJ2-7
CASSLDLSASGSREQYF
>TRBV6-1|.|TRBJ2-7
CASSDSYEQYF
>TRBV11-2|.|TRBJ2-3
CASSLGRASGRAGTDTQYF
>TRBV5-1|.|TRBJ2-2
CASSLGQGYTGELFF
>TRBV9|.|TRBJ2-5
CASSVDGETQYF
>TRBV15|.|TRBJ2-3
CATSGDRAGRGLGKDTQYF
>TRBV11-3|once|TRBJ1-1
CASSLGGGRVNTEAFF
>TRBV2|.|TRBJ2-1
CASIVAGNNEQFF
>TRBV4-1|.|TRBJ2-5
CASSQAALGGETQYF
>TRBV4-1|few|TRBJ2-3
CASSQGLADTDTQYF
>TRBV10-3|.|TRBJ2-1
CATSGGNEQFF
>TRBV19|.|TRBJ1-4
CASSIERSATNEKLFF
>TRBV7-6|.|TRBJ2-1
CASSLSDYNEQFF
>TRBV6-4|.|TRBJ1-1
CASRGTDSGDTEAFF
>TRBV5-1|.|TRBJ1-6
CASSSYQGDDSPLHF